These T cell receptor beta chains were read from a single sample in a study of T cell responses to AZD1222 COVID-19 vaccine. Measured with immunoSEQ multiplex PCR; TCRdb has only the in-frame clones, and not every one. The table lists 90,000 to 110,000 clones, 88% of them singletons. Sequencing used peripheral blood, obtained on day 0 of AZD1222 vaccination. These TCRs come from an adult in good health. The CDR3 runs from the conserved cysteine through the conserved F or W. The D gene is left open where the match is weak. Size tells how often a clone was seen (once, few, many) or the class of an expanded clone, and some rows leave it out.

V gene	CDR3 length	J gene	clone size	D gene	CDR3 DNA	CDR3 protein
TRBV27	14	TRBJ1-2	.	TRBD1	TGTGCCAGCAGTATAGGGGGACAGTTCTATGGCTACACCTTC	CASSIGGQFYGYTF
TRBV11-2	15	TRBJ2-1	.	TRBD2	TGTGCCAGCAGCTTAGATTGGGCTAGCGGGACCCGGCAGTTCTTC	CASSLDWASGTRQFF
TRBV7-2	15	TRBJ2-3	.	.	TGTGCCAGCAGCTTTACGGGTCAGCGCACAGATACGCAGTATTTT	CASSFTGQRTDTQYF
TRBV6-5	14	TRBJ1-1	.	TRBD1	TGTGCCAGCAGCCTCTCCAGGGGGATGCCTGAAGCTTTCTTT	CASSLSRGMPEAFF
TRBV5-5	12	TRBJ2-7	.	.	TGTGCCAGCAGCAGCGTGCCCTACGAGCAGTACTTC	CASSSVPYEQYF
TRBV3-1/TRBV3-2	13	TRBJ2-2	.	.	TGTGCCAGCAGCCTTGGCGTCGCCGGGGAGCTGTTTTTT	CASSLGVAGELFF
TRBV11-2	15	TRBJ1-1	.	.	TGTGCCAGCAGCTTAGAACCGGGACCCAGCACTGAAGCTTTCTTT	CASSLEPGPSTEAFF
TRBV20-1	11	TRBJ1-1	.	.	TGCAGTGCTAGAGTGGACACTGAAGCTTTCTTT	CSARVDTEAFF
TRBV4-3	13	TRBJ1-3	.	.	TGCGCCAGCAGCCAAGGGGTTGGAAACACCATATATTTT	CASSQGVGNTIYF
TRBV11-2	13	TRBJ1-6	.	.	TGTGCCAGCAGCTTAGATCCTGGGGCTTCCCTCCACTTT	CASSLDPGASLHF
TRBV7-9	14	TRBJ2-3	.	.	TGTGCCAGCAGCGTGGGACTCTCCACAGATACGCAGTATTTT	CASSVGLSTDTQYF
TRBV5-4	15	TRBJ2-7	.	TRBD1	TGTGCCAGCAGCCCGCCGGGACAGGGGACCTACGAGCAGTACTTC	CASSPPGQGTYEQYF
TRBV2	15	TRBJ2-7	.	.	TGTGCCAGCAGTGACAGGGTTAACCCCTGGGGGGAGCAGTACTTC	CASSDRVNPWGEQYF
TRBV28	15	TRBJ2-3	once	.	TGTGCCAGCAGTTTAGGGGGCGCGCGGACAGATACGCAGTATTTT	CASSLGGARTDTQYF
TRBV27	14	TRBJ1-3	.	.	TGTGCCAGCAGTTTAGGGGGGGCTGGAAACACCATATATTTT	CASSLGGAGNTIYF
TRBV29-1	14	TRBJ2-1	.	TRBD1	TGCAGCGTTGGGCCGATGACAGGGGGCTCTGAGCAGTTCTTC	CSVGPMTGGSEQFF
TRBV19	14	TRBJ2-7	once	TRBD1	TGTGCCAGTAGTGCCGGGACAGGGTCTTGGGAGCAGTACTTC	CASSAGTGSWEQYF
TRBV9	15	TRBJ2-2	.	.	TGTGCCAGCAGCGTAGCAGGGATGGTGGGCGGGGAGCTGTTTTTT	CASSVAGMVGGELFF
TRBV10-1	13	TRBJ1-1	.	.	TGCGCCAGCAGACGAGGGAGGAACACTGAAGCTTTCTTT	CASRRGRNTEAFF
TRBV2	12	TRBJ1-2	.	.	TGTGCCAGCGATCTGGACACCTATGGCTACACCTTC	CASDLDTYGYTF
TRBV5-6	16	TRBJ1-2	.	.	TGTGCCAGCAGCGATTATAAATCCGGGGGGAACTATGGCTACACCTTC	CASSDYKSGGNYGYTF
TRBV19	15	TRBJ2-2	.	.	TGTGCCAGTAGTATACAGGGAGTCGGCACCGGGGAGCTGTTTTTT	CASSIQGVGTGELFF
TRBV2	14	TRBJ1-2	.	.	TGTGCCAATGGGGGTACAGGCCGTCCCTATGGCTACACCTTC	CANGGTGRPYGYTF
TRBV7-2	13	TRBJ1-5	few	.	TGTGCCAGCAGCTTAGGGCACAATCAGCCCCAGCATTTT	CASSLGHNQPQHF
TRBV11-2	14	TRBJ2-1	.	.	TGTGCCAGCAGCTTAGATCGAGGGGGAAATGAGCAGTTCTTC	CASSLDRGGNEQFF
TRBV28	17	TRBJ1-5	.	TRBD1	TGTGCCAGCAGTCCATACGACAGGGTTGGGCGAAATCAGCCCCAGCATTTT	CASSPYDRVGRNQPQHF
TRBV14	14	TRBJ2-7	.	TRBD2	TGTGCCAGCAGCCGGGGACTAAGGAAATACGAGCAGTACTTC	CASSRGLRKYEQYF
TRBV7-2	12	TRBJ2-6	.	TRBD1	TGTGCCAGCAGCAGGACAGGGGGAGTCCTGACTTTC	CASSRTGGVLTF
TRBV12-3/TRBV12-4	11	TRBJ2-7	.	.	TGTGCCAGCAGTTTTCGCTACGAGCAGTACTTC	CASSFRYEQYF
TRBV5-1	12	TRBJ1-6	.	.	TGCGCCAGCAGATCGACCGATTCACCCCTCCACTTT	CASRSTDSPLHF
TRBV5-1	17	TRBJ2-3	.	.	TGCGCCAGCAGCTTAAATAGCGGACCCACTAGCACAGATACGCAGTATTTT	CASSLNSGPTSTDTQYF
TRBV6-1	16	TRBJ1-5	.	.	TGTGCCAGCAGTGAATGGTGGAGGGACGGCAATCAGCCCCAGCATTTT	CASSEWWRDGNQPQHF
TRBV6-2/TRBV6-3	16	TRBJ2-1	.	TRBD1	TGTGCCAGCAGCCCTCAGGGACAGGGGGACTACAATGAGCAGTTCTTC	CASSPQGQGDYNEQFF
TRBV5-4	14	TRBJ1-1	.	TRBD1	TGTGCCAGCAGCTTGGACAGGGGGCAGAGTGAAGCTTTCTTT	CASSLDRGQSEAFF